The 20 T cell receptor beta chains presented below share a single source sample, sequenced in a study of control samples from healthy donors and cancer patients (dated by TCRdb to the early 2020s). Library construction relied on the immunoSEQ multiplex PCR assay. The table was pulled from immuneACCESS by TCRdb, which kept in-frame rearrangements only. Such tables lose some clones; where checked, under half of the loss comes from unresolved V genes, and the rest has no known cause. Across this sample there are under 140,000 clones, with 88% seen only once. Roughly 3.7% of the sample is taken by the ten largest. Sequenced sample: PBMCs. The source is a woman aged 55-70 years with lung cancer.

The V call is TRBV5-1, the J call TRBJ1-3; D may be TRBD1 (5 bases). Trimming shortened V by 4 bases and J by 6 bases, and 11 bases separated the two germline ends. The CDR3 extends over 13 amino acids. Germline V gene sequence: CDR1 SGHRS, CDR2 YFSETQ. The CDR3, as DNA: TGCGCCAGCAGCACCGACAGTTCAAACACCATATATTTT. Protein sequence: CASSTDSSNTIYF.

There are a few counts of this clone. The chain recombines TRBV7-8 with TRBJ2-7; 10 nucleotides line up with TRBD2. Germline values: CDR1 SGHVS, CDR2 FQNEAQ. With V trimmed by 7 bases and J by 0 bases, 6 bases remained unmatched. This CDR3 has 15 amino acids. The CDR3 reads CASNQLAGSSYEQYF. CDR3 DNA sequence: TGTGCCAGCAACCAACTAGCGGGGAGCTCCTACGAGCAGTACTTC.

The V gene is TRBV7-3, the J gene TRBJ2-1; perhaps TRBD2 as D (6 bases). Germline V CDR1 and CDR2: SGHTA, FQGTGA. This CDR3 comprises 13 residues. The germline V and J ends were trimmed by 3 bases and 8 bases, with 11 bases remaining between them. The CDR3 is CASSFQTGDEQFF. The CDR3 bases are TGTGCCAGCAGCTTTCAAACGGGGGATGAGCAGTTCTTC.

The rearrangement uses TRBV6-1 and TRBJ2-7, with 9 bases aligning to TRBD1. The CDR3 sequence is 15 residues long. The junction had 6 bases not matched to a gene; V was cut back by 0 bases and J by 6 bases. Germline assignment: CDR1 MNHNS and CDR2 SASEGT. The CDR3 sequence: CASSEASDRGGEQYF. CDR3 bases: TGTGCCAGCAGTGAAGCGTCGGACAGGGGTGGCGAGCAGTACTTC.

The rearrangement joins TRBV7-2 to TRBJ1-2, with D maybe TRBD1 (5 bases). Germline loops: CDR1 SGHTA, CDR2 FQGNSA. V was shortened by 0 bases and J by 6 bases, with 14 bases between the two germline ends. The CDR3 contains 15 residues. This chain's CDR3 is CASSLAGRQGDGYTF. As DNA, the CDR3 is TGTGCCAGCAGCTTAGCAGGGCGGCAGGGTGATGGCTACACCTTC.

This chain joins TRBV5-1 and TRBJ2-5, with 14 bases matching TRBD2. Trimming took 4 bases from V and 4 from J; bases not matched to a gene: 6. The germline V gene encodes CDR1 SGHRS and CDR2 YFSETQ. This CDR3 is built from 16 residues. The CDR3 sequence: CASSQGTSGSGETQYF. The DNA of the CDR3 is TGCGCCAGCAGCCAAGGGACTAGCGGGAGCGGAGAGACCCAGTACTTC.

The chain recombines TRBV19 with TRBJ2-7; the D is unclear. The CDR3 has 11 amino acids. The germline V gene encodes CDR1 LNHDA and CDR2 SQIVND (reference sequence). Trimming removed 3 bases at V and 3 bases at J, with 3 bases between. For the CDR3, the DNA is TGTGCCAGTAGTATGGTCTACGAGCAGTACTTC. Encoded protein: CASSMVYEQYF.

The genes are TRBV15 and TRBJ2-2; 9 bases agree with TRBD2. Germline assignment: CDR1 LNHNV and CDR2 YYDKDF (reference sequence). The CDR3 is 15 residues long. V was pared by 7 bases and J by 1 base, with 4 bases of the junction left unmatched. The DNA of the CDR3 is TGTGCCACCACTCGAGCGGGGGGGAACACCGGGGAGCTGTTTTTT. Protein: CATTRAGGNTGELFF.

The table lists this clone with a count of one. This sequence joins TRBV7-8 and TRBJ1-1; D remains unclear. Germline CDR1 SGHVS, CDR2 FQNEAQ. The CDR3 has 14 amino acids. Deletions cut 4 bases from V and 1 base from J, with 10 bases between. The CDR3 nucleotides are TGTGCCAGCAGCTATGGACTGGGGAACACTGAAGCTTTCTTT. It codes for CASSYGLGNTEAFF.

V usage is TRBV5-1 and J usage is TRBJ2-1; 7 bases agree with TRBD2. CDR1 is SGHRS and CDR2 is YFSETQ in the germline V gene. The length of the CDR3 is 14 residues. J was trimmed by 0 bases and V by 7 bases; bases with no gene match: 4. In DNA form, the CDR3 reads TGCGCCAGCGGGAGGGAGAGCTCCTACAATGAGCAGTTCTTC. It codes for CASGRESSYNEQFF.

The V gene is TRBV12-5, the J gene TRBJ2-2; 7 nucleotides line up with TRBD2. CDR3 size: 14 residues. J was trimmed by 4 bases and V by 5 bases; bases with no gene match: 4. Per the germline V gene, CDR1 is LGHNT and CDR2 is FRNRAP. CDR3 nucleotide sequence: TGTGCTAGTGGTCGAGGGACTACCACCGGGGAGCTGTTTTTT. Amino acids: CASGRGTTTGELFF.

The rearrangement uses TRBV6-2 or TRBV6-3 and TRBJ2-7, with 10 bases that match TRBD2. The junction had 9 bases not matched to a gene; V was cut back by 4 bases and J by 6 bases. This CDR3 contains 15 residues. From germline, CDR1 is MNHEY and CDR2 SVGEGT. The DNA for the CDR3 is TGTGCCAGCAGTTCCGGGGGACTAGCGATGTTCGAGCAGTACTTC. The encoded protein is CASSSGGLAMFEQYF.

The chain employs TRBV6-5 and TRBJ2-5; D possibly matches TRBD1 or TRBD2 (5 bases each). Germline V gives CDR1 MNHEY, CDR2 SVGAGI. This CDR3 contains 15 residues. Trimming stripped 0 bases from V and 1 base from J, with 9 bases between. The DNA for the CDR3 is TGTGCCAGCAGTTACTCCTCCGGGACCCAAGAGACCCAGTACTTC. Its protein product is CASSYSSGTQETQYF.

V and J are TRBV19 and TRBJ2-3; 8 bases match TRBD2. CDR3 length: 15 residues. The germline V gene has CDR1 LNHDA and CDR2 SQIVND (reference sequence). J was trimmed by 6 bases and V by 5 bases; bases with no gene match: 10. CDR3 coding DNA: TGTGCCAGTAGTTCCGAACGGGAGGGCCCCGATACGCAGTATTTT. As protein: CASSSEREGPDTQYF.

This clone has a single count. The chain has TRBV7-2 and TRBJ2-3, with a weak D call TRBD1 (6 bases). The length of the CDR3 is 16 residues. The V and J ends lost 5 bases and 0 bases respectively, with 15 bases between them. Germline assignment: CDR1 SGHTA and CDR2 FQGNSA. DNA of the CDR3: TGTGCCAGCAGCCTAACAGGGTGGTCTAGCACAGATACGCAGTATTTT. Protein: CASSLTGWSSTDTQYF.

The V call is TRBV30, the J call TRBJ2-7; TRBD1 matches 9 bases. CDR3 length: 13 residues. V lost 3 bases to trimming and J lost 5 bases; unmatched junction nucleotides: 5. Germline values: CDR1 GTSNPN, CDR2 SVGIG (reference sequence). The CDR3 spells CAWSWDRDNEQYF. CDR3 DNA: TGTGCCTGGAGCTGGGACAGGGACAACGAGCAGTACTTC.

The genes are TRBV5-6 and TRBJ1-3; a possible D gene is TRBD1 (5 bases). The CDR3 has 17 residues. Trimming pared 1 base from V and 0 bases from J, leaving 14 bases between. Germline lookup yields CDR1 SGHDT and CDR2 YYEEEE. The CDR3 nucleotides are TGTGCCAGCAGCTTGAAAGGGACGTTGATCTCTGGAAACACCATATATTTT. It translates to CASSLKGTLISGNTIYF.

The V call is TRBV6-5, the J call TRBJ2-5; the match to TRBD1 covers 7 bases. V lost 10 bases, J lost 2 bases, and 10 bases stayed unmatched. Germline V gene lookup returns CDR1 MNHEY and CDR2 SVGAGI. The CDR3 runs 14 residues. The CDR3, as DNA: TGTGCCAACGACAGGGTGGGGAATCAAGAGACCCAGTACTTC. Translation: CANDRVGNQETQYF.

This chain joins TRBV19 and TRBJ1-1; D call uncertain. The CDR3 length is 12 residues. The germline V gene has CDR1 LNHDA and CDR2 SQIVND (reference sequence). Trimming stripped 8 bases from V and 1 base from J, with 8 bases between. In DNA, the CDR3 is TGTGCCAGTGGCGCGACGAACACTGAAGCTTTCTTT. Translation: CASGATNTEAFF.

CDR3: CASSILGNPGNTIYF. In DNA form, the CDR3 reads TGTGCCAGTAGTATTCTGGGAAATCCTGGAAACACCATATATTTT. The V gene is TRBV19, the J gene TRBJ1-3, with D uncertain. Per germline, CDR1 LNHDA and CDR2 SQIVND (reference sequence). This CDR3 region has 15 residues. Trimming pared 3 bases from V and 2 bases from J, leaving 11 bases between.